The rows below give T cell receptor beta chains drawn from one sample of a study of cytomegalovirus exposure and HLA in healthy donors. Produced via immunoSEQ multiplex PCR; TCRdb's table is partial and in-frame only. The table lists about 160,000 clones, 75% to 90% of them singletons. Sequenced: PBMCs. These receptors originate from a young woman in good health and CMV-seronegative. Both conserved end residues are part of each CDR3. A D gene is named only where the DNA matches it firmly. Some rows mark clone size as missing; the rest say once, few, many or name a class of expanded clone.

V gene	D gene	clone size	J gene	CDR3 DNA	CDR3 protein
TRBV10-3	NA	NA	TRBJ1-2	TGTGCCATCAAGGCGGCAGGGGATAACTATGGCTACACCTTC	CAIKAAGDNYGYTF
TRBV13	TRBD2	NA	TRBJ2-2	TGTGCCAGCAGCCCACCTCGATGGACGGGAGGGTATACGAACACCGGGGAGCTGTTTTTT	CASSPPRWTGGYTNTGELFF
TRBV6-1	NA	NA	TRBJ1-5	TGTGCCAGCAGTGAGTATTATCTTCAGCCCCAGCATTTT	CASSEYYLQPQHF
TRBV30	TRBD1	once	TRBJ2-7	TGTGCCTGGAGTTGGCGGGACAGGAACTCCTACGAGCAGTACTTC	CAWSWRDRNSYEQYF
TRBV7-2	NA	NA	TRBJ2-7	TGTGCCAGCAGCTGGATAAGGGCAGGGGTGGGTAAGGTATACGAGCAGTACTTC	CASSWIRAGVGKVYEQYF
TRBV29-1	NA	NA	TRBJ1-1	TGCAGCGTAACAGGAACGTACACTGAAGCTTTCTTT	CSVTGTYTEAFF
TRBV6-5	NA	NA	TRBJ2-2	TGTGCCAGCGGAGGAAACACCGGGGAGCTGTTTTTT	CASGGNTGELFF
TRBV30	NA	NA	TRBJ1-2	TGTGCCTGGAAGCAGCGGAGGAACGGTTGGGGCTATGGCTACACCTTC	CAWKQRRNGWGYGYTF
TRBV6-1	TRBD1	NA	TRBJ2-7	TGTGCCAGCAGTGGGCCCGGACAGGGCTCCTACGAGCAGTACTTC	CASSGPGQGSYEQYF
TRBV7-2	TRBD2	NA	TRBJ2-5	TGTGCCAGCAGCTTCAGGAGCTCGGGGGGTGAGACCCAGTACTTC	CASSFRSSGGETQYF
TRBV27	NA	NA	TRBJ2-3	TGTGCCAGCAGTTTACGTGGACTCCGCACAGATACGCAGTATTTT	CASSLRGLRTDTQYF
TRBV7-2	TRBD2	once	TRBJ2-3	TGTGCCAGCGGCGGGGGGGGACTATTTATCACAGATACGCAGTATTTT	CASGGGGLFITDTQYF
TRBV18	TRBD2	few	TRBJ2-3	TGTGCCAGCTCACCTTCCCTCCTAGCGGGTTTAGATACGCAGTATTTT	CASSPSLLAGLDTQYF
TRBV7-3	NA	NA	TRBJ1-6	TGTGCCAGCAGCCTCTGGGGGGGGGCCTCACCCCTCCACTTT	CASSLWGGASPLHF
TRBV19	NA	NA	TRBJ2-7	TGTGCCAGTAGTATAGAGCCTAGAGACGAGCAGTACTTC	CASSIEPRDEQYF
TRBV10-3	NA	NA	TRBJ1-5	TGTGCCATCAGCTCCGGACAGATATCACAGCCCCAGCATTTT	CAISSGQISQPQHF
TRBV7-2	TRBD1	NA	TRBJ1-2	TGTGCCAGCAGCTGGGGACAGGGGGCGTATGGCTACACCTTC	CASSWGQGAYGYTF
TRBV27	TRBD2	NA	TRBJ2-1	TGTGCCAGCAGTTTACCCGGGACTAGTCCTAGCTCCTACAATGAGCAGTTCTTC	CASSLPGTSPSSYNEQFF
TRBV9	NA	NA	TRBJ2-7	TGTGCCAGCAGCGTATGGGCCAATGATTACGAGCAGTACTTC	CASSVWANDYEQYF
TRBV4-3	NA	NA	TRBJ1-2	TGCGCCAGCAGCCAAGATAGGGGGAATAGTGGCTACACCTTC	CASSQDRGNSGYTF
TRBV29-1	NA	once	TRBJ1-2	TGCAGCGTTGAAACGGTCTATGGCTACACCTTC	CSVETVYGYTF
TRBV5-8	TRBD1	NA	TRBJ1-5	TGTGCCAGCAGCTTATATAAACTGGACAGGTTGGATCAGCCCCAGCATTTT	CASSLYKLDRLDQPQHF
TRBV19	NA	NA	TRBJ1-3	TGTGCCTCATGGGGGGTCCCCTCTGGAAACACCATATATTTT	CASWGVPSGNTIYF
TRBV5-1	TRBD2	NA	TRBJ2-2	TGCGCCAGCAGCTTGGCCCTAGCGGGGGCCGGGGAGCTGTTTTTT	CASSLALAGAGELFF
TRBV19	TRBD2	NA	TRBJ2-6	TGTGCCAGTAGTATTGCCGGGAGGATCTCTGGGGCCAACGTCCTGACTTTC	CASSIAGRISGANVLTF
TRBV14	NA	NA	TRBJ1-3	TGTGCCAGCAGCCCCCTCAGGATACCTGGAAACACCATATATTTT	CASSPLRIPGNTIYF
TRBV11-3	TRBD1	NA	TRBJ2-3	TGTGCCAGCAGCTTAGATCGGACCGGGACAGGGAAGGATACGCAGTATTTT	CASSLDRTGTGKDTQYF
TRBV7-3	TRBD2	NA	TRBJ2-1	TGTGCCAGCAGCATATCTAAGGCGGAGCAGTCTAGCGGGGGGCTTAGGGAGCAGTTCTTC	CASSISKAEQSSGGLREQFF
TRBV29-1	NA	NA	TRBJ2-4	TGCAGCGTTGTATCAGGGATGATATCCTCCAAAAACATTCAGTACTTC	CSVVSGMISSKNIQYF
TRBV9	NA	once	TRBJ1-1	TGTGCCAGCAGCGCCAAGGGGTTCAGGGCAGGCACTGAAGCTTTCTTT	CASSAKGFRAGTEAFF
TRBV7-8	NA	NA	TRBJ2-1	TGTGCCAGCAGCTTAGCAAGTCAGGGCTCCTACAATGAGCAGTTCTTC	CASSLASQGSYNEQFF
TRBV2	NA	NA	TRBJ1-5	TGTGCCAGCCTGAGGAGCTCGGCAGGGCAGGATCAGCCCCAGCATTTT	CASLRSSAGQDQPQHF
TRBV5-5	TRBD2	NA	TRBJ2-5	TGTGCCAGCAGCTCGACTAGCGGGGAGCAGACCCAGTACTTC	CASSSTSGEQTQYF
TRBV7-9	NA	NA	TRBJ1-2	TGTGCCAGCAGCTTTACGATAGAGAACTATGGCTACACCTTC	CASSFTIENYGYTF
TRBV19	NA	NA	TRBJ2-5	TGTGCCAGTAAGCCTACCATACAGCCTCAAGAGACCCAGTACTTC	CASKPTIQPQETQYF
TRBV25-1	NA	NA	TRBJ2-7	TGTGCCAGAAGTGTTGCCCCGGGACACCAAGACTACGAGCAGTACTTC	CARSVAPGHQDYEQYF
TRBV5-1	TRBD2	NA	TRBJ2-5	TGCGCCAGCAGCCCCGGACTAGGGAATCCCATCTGGGAGACCCAGTACTTC	CASSPGLGNPIWETQYF
TRBV6-5	NA	NA	TRBJ1-1	TGTGCCAGCAGTTACGACTCTATAGGTTCTGGCACTGAAGCTTTCTTT	CASSYDSIGSGTEAFF
TRBV10-3	NA	NA	TRBJ1-1	TGTGCCATCAGTGACGCCGGAGGTAACGAAGCTTTCTTT	CAISDAGGNEAFF
TRBV7-9	NA	NA	TRBJ2-5	TGTGCCAGCAGCTTAGGGGGGGAAATAGGAGAGACCCAGTACTTC	CASSLGGEIGETQYF
TRBV18	TRBD1	NA	TRBJ1-5	TGTGCCAGCTCGCAGGGACAGGGTTATAGCAATCAGCCCCAGCATTTT	CASSQGQGYSNQPQHF
TRBV6-6	NA	NA	TRBJ2-1	TGTGCCAGCAGTTACGACGGCGGCCCGGGGTTCTTC	CASSYDGGPGFF
TRBV7-8	NA	NA	TRBJ2-1	TGTGCCAGCAGCTTAGCGTCCAGGGGAAATGAGCAGTTCTTC	CASSLASRGNEQFF
TRBV5-8	NA	NA	TRBJ1-2	TGTGCCAGCAGCTTGGTGGCAGGGGCCTTAGCTAACTATGGCTACACCTTC	CASSLVAGALANYGYTF
TRBV6-1	TRBD1	NA	TRBJ1-2	TGTGCCAGCAGCGCCGGGACAGGGAACTATGGCTACACCTTC	CASSAGTGNYGYTF
TRBV6-5	TRBD2	NA	TRBJ2-1	TGTGCCAGCAGTTATCTCACTAGCGGGAGGGGAAATGAGCAGTTCTTC	CASSYLTSGRGNEQFF
TRBV5-1	TRBD1	NA	TRBJ2-5	TGCGCCAGCAAACAGGGGGCTCGTGAGACCCAGTACTTC	CASKQGARETQYF
TRBV7-6	NA	NA	TRBJ1-1	TGTGCCAGCAGCTTAGTCGGGGGAGGGACTGAAGCTTTCTTT	CASSLVGGGTEAFF
TRBV2	NA	NA	TRBJ2-5	TGTGCCAGCCTTCTCCAAGAGACCCAGTACTTC	CASLLQETQYF
TRBV27	NA	NA	TRBJ1-4	TGTGCCAGCAGTTTAAGCCAAGGGGCTGGGAAACTGTTTTTT	CASSLSQGAGKLFF
TRBV12-5	NA	once	TRBJ1-5	TGTGCTAGTGGAGGGTGGGAGAGGGGCAATCAGCCCCAGCATTTT	CASGGWERGNQPQHF
TRBV29-1	NA	NA	TRBJ1-4	TGCAGCGTCCAGACGACAGAAAGTAATGAAAAACTGTTTTTT	CSVQTTESNEKLFF
TRBV5-1	TRBD1	NA	TRBJ1-1	TGCGCCAGCAGCTTATATACCACAGGGGGCGAAGCTTTCTTT	CASSLYTTGGEAFF
TRBV7-9	NA	few	TRBJ2-7	TGTGCCAGCAGCTACAGGGCCAGAGACGAGCAGTACTTC	CASSYRARDEQYF